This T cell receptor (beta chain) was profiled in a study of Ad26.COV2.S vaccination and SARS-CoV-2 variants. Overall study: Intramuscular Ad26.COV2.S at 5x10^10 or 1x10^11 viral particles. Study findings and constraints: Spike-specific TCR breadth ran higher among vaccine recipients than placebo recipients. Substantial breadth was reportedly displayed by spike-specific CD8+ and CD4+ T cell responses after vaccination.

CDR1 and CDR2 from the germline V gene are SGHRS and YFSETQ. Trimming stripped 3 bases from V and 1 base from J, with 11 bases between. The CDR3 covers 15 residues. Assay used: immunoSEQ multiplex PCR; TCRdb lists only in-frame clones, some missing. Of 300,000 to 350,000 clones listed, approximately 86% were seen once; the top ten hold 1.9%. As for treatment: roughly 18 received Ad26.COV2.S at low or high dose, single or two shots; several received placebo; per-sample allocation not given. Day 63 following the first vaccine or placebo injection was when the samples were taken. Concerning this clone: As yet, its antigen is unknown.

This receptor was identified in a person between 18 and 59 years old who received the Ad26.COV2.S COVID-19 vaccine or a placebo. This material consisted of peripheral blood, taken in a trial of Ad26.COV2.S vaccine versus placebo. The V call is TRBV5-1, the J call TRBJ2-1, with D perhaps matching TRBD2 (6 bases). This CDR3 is CASSSTSSSYNEQFF. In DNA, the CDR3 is TGCGCCAGCAGCTCAACTAGCTCTTCCTACAATGAGCAGTTCTTC. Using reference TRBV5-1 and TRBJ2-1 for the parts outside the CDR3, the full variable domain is KAGVTQTPRYLIKTRGQQVTLSCSPISGHRSVSWYQQTPGQGLQFLFEYFSETQRNKGNFPGRFSGRQFSNSRSEMNVSTLELGDSALYLCASSSTSSSYNEQFFGPGTRLTVL.